The 2 T cell receptor beta chains given below trace back to one sample, sequenced in a study of shared clonotypes between healthy human individuals. Here immunoSEQ multiplex PCR was the method, and the copy in TCRdb shows in-frame clones only, minus some. The sample includes about 1 million clones, more than 60% of them seen just once. Sequenced input: memory CD4+ T cells sorted from blood. Described subset: CD45RA-negative fraction. The receptors here all came from a man younger than 35 in good health.

The gene calls are TRBV7-2 and TRBJ2-7; 8 nucleotides agree with TRBD2. CDR3 size: 13 residues. Trimming removed 3 bases from V and 6 bases from J; junction bases left unmatched: 4. The germline V gene has CDR1 SGHTA and CDR2 FQGNSA. CDR3 in amino acids: CASSFREGGEQYF. CDR3 nucleotide sequence: TGTGCCAGCAGCTTTCGGGAGGGGGGCGAGCAGTACTTC. Variable domain in full (rest from reference TRBV7-2 and TRBJ2-7): GAGVSQSPSNKVTEKGKDVELRCDPISGHTALYWYRQSLGQGLEFLIYFQGNSAPDKSGLPSDRFSAERTGGSVSTLTIQRTQQEDSAVYLCASSFREGGEQYFGPGTRLTVT.

This clone was observed a single time. The chain couples TRBV4-2 to TRBJ2-1; TRBD1 matches at 7 bases. CDR1 and CDR2 (germline): LGHNA, YNFKEQ. CDR3 length equals 17 residues. The V gene end was trimmed by 0 bases and the J gene end by 2 bases; junction bases not matched to a gene: 7. CDR3 amino acids: CASSQDRTGTAYNEQFF. CDR3 DNA: TGTGCCAGCAGCCAAGATAGAACCGGGACAGCCTACAATGAGCAGTTCTTC.